This TCR beta chain was captured by sequencing in a study of T cells in Graves' hyperthyroidism and ophthalmopathy. Turning to the study itself: Staff took peripheral blood when the initial diagnosis was made, before any treatment began.

V lost 1 base, J lost 5 bases, and 11 bases stayed unmatched. Germline assignment: CDR1 SGHTA and CDR2 FQGNSA. CDR3 length: 17 residues. RNA transcripts yielded amplified TCR beta CDR3 regions. The primer set for the first-round RT-PCR of the TCR CDR3 was HTBI. TCRdb itself ran the multiplex PCR reads through MiXCR, one entry per CDR3 protein. This table has more than 650,000 distinct CDR3 sequences, 11% to 15% appearing once. This clonotype was observed many times. This chain links TRBV7-2 with TRBJ2-3; 8 nucleotides match TRBD2. The specimen was blood. The TCR was taken from a woman aged 18 to 35 with Graves' hyperthyroidism. CDR3 DNA sequence: TGTGCCAGCAGCTTAGGTCGGTTGCGGGAGGCGAAAGATACGCAGTATTTT. Translated, it gives CASSLGRLREAKDTQYF.